The clone carrying this T cell receptor (beta chain) was detected a few times. No antigen is known for it. Trimming removed 0 bases from V and 6 bases from J; junction bases left unmatched: 6. From germline, CDR1 is SGHDT and CDR2 YYEEEE. This CDR3 region has 16 residues. Sequencing used immunoSEQ v3.0 at survey level. Only in-frame clones appear in the TCRdb table, and some are missing; sequencing was by immunoSEQ multiplex PCR. The data hold about 27,000 clones, with just over 90% observed a single time. The record originates from a study of long-term antiretroviral therapy in people with HIV. Regarding the study as a whole: Controls had broader CDR3 length ranges than HIV repertoires did.

Treatment for every participant with HIV took place in the United States. Going into DNA extraction, samples held about 0.85-11 million cryopreserved PBMC. This TCR came from a woman in her thirties or forties with HIV. The sequencing here drew on unsorted PBMCs, taken 7.6 years after starting antiretroviral therapy. This sequence joins TRBV5-6 and TRBJ1-6; TRBD1 aligns across 7 bases. The CDR3 reads CASSLAGRGLNSPLHF. The DNA for the CDR3 is TGTGCCAGCAGCTTGGCCGGGAGGGGGCTTAATTCACCCCTCCACTTT.